Each of the 20 T cell receptor beta chains below was sequenced from the same sample in a study of T cell repertoires in cytomegalovirus infection. Which antigens these TCRs recognize remains unknown. TCRdb itself ran the reads through MiXCR, one entry per CDR3 protein. The sample holds approximately 120,000 distinct CDR3 sequences, 32% seen once. The specimen comprised CD8+ T cells from cultured PBMCs, sampled from culture after CMV antigen stimulation. Receptors originate from a human donor in good health (CMV status not recorded). Some clones in this sample may be carry-over from other donors' samples.

This clonotype was detected many times. The J gene is TRBJ2-7, the V gene TRBV4-1; TRBD2 agrees at 7 bases. V was pared by 1 base and J by 3 bases, with 6 bases of the junction left unmatched. This CDR3 is built from 15 residues. CDR1 and CDR2 from the germline V gene are MGHRA and YSYEKL. CDR3 sequence reads: CASSQVWGGDYEQYF. CDR3 DNA: TGCGCCAGCAGCCAAGTATGGGGAGGGGACTACGAGCAGTACTTC.

This chain links TRBV25-1 with TRBJ2-2, with D hard to call. The germline V gene encodes CDR1 MGHDK and CDR2 SYGVNS. This CDR3 comprises 16 residues. The V end was cut by 0 bases, the J end by 0 bases, with 8 bases between. The DNA for the CDR3 is TGTGCCAGCAGTGAATATGGGGATACGAACACCGGGGAGCTGTTTTTT. Amino acid sequence: CASSEYGDTNTGELFF.

This clonotype showed up many times. This chain joins TRBV7-2 and TRBJ2-1; 9 bases fit TRBD1. The junction had 16 bases not matched to a gene; V was cut back by 4 bases and J by 6 bases. The CDR3 is 18 amino acids. Germline CDR1 SGHTA, CDR2 FQGNSA. CDR3 loop: CASSYTGTGSPWGNEQFF. DNA for the CDR3: TGTGCCAGCAGCTATACCGGGACAGGGTCCCCTTGGGGCAATGAGCAGTTCTTC.

Here the CDR3 DNA reads TGTGCCACCAGCAGAGATCTAGGGACATTAAACACTGAAGCTTTCTTT. Amino acid sequence: CATSRDLGTLNTEAFF. The chain uses TRBV15 and TRBJ1-1, with D possibly matching TRBD1 (6 bases). V dropped 0 bases and J dropped 2 bases, with 13 bases sitting between them. The CDR3 covers 16 residues. Germline-derived CDR1 and CDR2 are LNHNV and YYDKDF (reference sequence).

The V and J genes are TRBV6-6 and TRBJ1-3, with D uncertain. The CDR3 totals 14 residues. Trimming shortened V by 0 bases and J by 4 bases, and 7 bases separated the two germline ends. The germline V gene encodes CDR1 MNHNY and CDR2 SVGAGI (reference sequence). CDR3 nucleotide sequence: TGTGCCAGCAGTTACTCGCGAGAAGGAAACACCATATATTTT. Amino acid sequence: CASSYSREGNTIYF.

The chain joins TRBV5-4 to TRBJ2-5; TRBD1 agrees at 9 bases. Germline CDR1 SGHNT, CDR2 YYREEE (reference sequence). Germline trimming cut 5 bases from V and 2 bases from J; bases unmatched to any gene: 4. The length of the CDR3 is 14 residues. Written as DNA, the CDR3 is TGTGCCAGCAGAATGGGGACAGGGCAAGAGACCCAGTACTTC. It yields the protein CASRMGTGQETQYF.

This clonotype was seen a few times. The chain joins TRBV6-8 to TRBJ2-3; D unclear. The V end was cut by 4 bases, the J end by 3 bases, with 11 bases between. Germline V gives CDR1 MNHGY, CDR2 SAAAGT. The CDR3 consists of 14 residues. CDR3 in amino acids: CASSSQGLTDTQYF. For the CDR3, the DNA is TGTGCCAGCAGTTCTCAAGGGTTGACAGATACGCAGTATTTT.

This clonotype was observed a few times. V usage is TRBV12-3 or TRBV12-4 and J usage is TRBJ2-3; maybe TRBD1 (5 bases). There are 17 residues in the CDR3. Trimming took off 1 base at V and 1 base at J, with 15 bases between the two ends. The CDR3 nucleotides are TGTGCCAGCAGTTTAGTGGCGGACATTTTGGGCACAGATACGCAGTATTTT. This encodes CASSLVADILGTDTQYF.

This clonotype was observed a few times. One junction end does not reproduce the germline sequence, and a read error may be involved. This chain joins TRBV11-3 and TRBJ2-1, with 11 bases that match TRBD2. The germline V gene encodes CDR1 SGHNT and CDR2 YENEEA. The CDR3 runs to 15 residues. The CDR3 DNA reads as TGTGCCAGCAGCTTAGGACTAGCGGGGAGACATGAGCAGCTCTTC. It specifies CASSLGLAGRHEQLF.

This clonotype was observed a few times. The genes are TRBV12-3 or TRBV12-4 and TRBJ2-1; D is perhaps TRBD1 (6 bases). V lost 3 bases and J 7 bases, leaving 13 bases between the germline ends. The CDR3 spans 14 residues. The CDR3 region has the DNA TGTGCCAGCAGTTTCCCCACAGGGCAGAATGAGCAGTTCTTC. As protein: CASSFPTGQNEQFF.

The V gene is TRBV7-6, the J gene TRBJ2-5, with D maybe TRBD1 (6 bases). There are 14 residues in the CDR3. In germline, CDR1 is SGHVS, CDR2 FNYEAQ. V lost 5 bases, J lost 4 bases, and 14 bases lay in between. The CDR3 DNA sequence: TGTGCCAGCAGCGCACAAGACAGGCCAGAGACCCAGTACTTC. It specifies CASSAQDRPETQYF.

This clonotype was picked up many times. J is TRBJ1-1 and V is TRBV7-2, with 7 bases fitting TRBD1. This CDR3 contains 14 residues. Germline trimming cut 2 bases from V and 4 bases from J; bases unmatched to any gene: 4. From germline, CDR1 is SGHTA and CDR2 FQGNSA. The CDR3, as DNA: TGTGCCAGCAGCTTACAGGGGGATGGCACTGAAGCTTTCTTT. Amino acids: CASSLQGDGTEAFF.

In its sample, this clonotype was seen many times. This sequence joins TRBV7-9 and TRBJ2-3, with 7 positions matching TRBD2. CDR1 and CDR2 (germline): SEHNR, FQNEAQ (reference sequence). This CDR3 is 16 amino acids long. V shed 2 bases and J 6 bases; nucleotides not matched to a gene: 11. This CDR3 reads CASSLPPRGSWDTQYF. The CDR3 DNA reads as TGTGCCAGCAGCTTACCTCCGCGGGGGTCATGGGATACGCAGTATTTT. The variable domain in full, completed from reference TRBV7-9 and TRBJ2-3, reads DTGVSQNPRHKITKRGQNVTFRCDPISEHNRLYWYRQTLGQGPEFLTYFQNEAQLEKSRLLSDRFSAERPKGSFSTLEIQRTEQGDSAMYLCASSLPPRGSWDTQYFGPGTRLTVL.

This clonotype showed up just a few times. V usage is TRBV7-9 and J usage is TRBJ1-2; possible D gene TRBD1, 6 bases. Looked up from germline, CDR1 is SEHNR and CDR2 is FQNEAQ (reference sequence). This CDR3 has 15 residues. The V end lost 2 bases, the J end lost 5 bases, and 15 bases lay between the germline ends. The CDR3, as DNA: TGTGCCAGCAGCTTATCAAGGGGGAACTGGTATGGCTACACCTTC. This sequence encodes CASSLSRGNWYGYTF.

The chain uses TRBV4-1 and TRBJ1-1; no clear D gene. V dropped 0 bases and J dropped 7 bases, with 12 bases sitting between them. Germline V gene lookup returns CDR1 MGHRA and CDR2 YSYEKL. The CDR3 covers 14 residues. CDR3 in DNA: TGCGCCAGCAGCCAAGAGTTCCAGACGTATGAAGCTTTCTTT. This translates into CASSQEFQTYEAFF.

This rearrangement joins TRBV11-2 to TRBJ1-1, with D maybe TRBD1 (5 bases). The V gene lost 0 bases and the J gene lost 3 bases, with 14 bases spanning the gap. Looked up from germline, CDR1 is SGHAT and CDR2 is FQNNGV. This CDR3 contains 16 residues. CDR3 amino acids: CASSLEPWGGDTEAFF. Here the CDR3 DNA reads TGTGCCAGCAGCTTAGAACCTTGGGGAGGGGACACTGAAGCTTTCTTT. Full variable domain (rest looked up from reference TRBV11-2 and TRBJ1-1): EAGVAQSPRYKIIEKRQSVAFWCNPISGHATLYWYQQILGQGPKLLIQFQNNGVVDDSQLPKDRFSAERLKGVDSTLKIQPAKLEDSAVYLCASSLEPWGGDTEAFFGQGTRLTVV.

This clonotype was found a few times. Here the CDR3 reads CASSLVQGNSPLHF. CDR3 nucleotides: TGTGCCAGCAGCTTAGTACAGGGTAATTCACCCCTCCACTTT. The V call is TRBV7-2, the J call TRBJ1-6, with a possible D match to TRBD1 (6 bases). V was pared by 1 base and J by 6 bases, with 7 bases between. The germline CDR1 and CDR2 sequences are SGHTA and FQGNSA. The length of the CDR3 is 14 residues.

This chain connects TRBV25-1 to TRBJ1-1, with D tentatively TRBD1 (5 bases). This CDR3 has 15 amino acids. Germline V lookup: CDR1 MGHDK, CDR2 SYGVNS. The germline V and J ends were trimmed by 9 bases and 0 bases, with 17 bases remaining between them. The CDR3 nucleotides read TGTGCCAGTGAACGGGGGGGGTACATGAACACTGAAGCTTTCTTT. Protein sequence: CASERGGYMNTEAFF.

In its sample, this clonotype was seen many times. The V call is TRBV19, the J call TRBJ1-2; no reliable D call. Germline assignment: CDR1 LNHDA and CDR2 SQIVND (reference sequence). The germline V and J ends were trimmed by 3 bases and 5 bases, with 10 bases remaining between them. The CDR3 loop spans 13 amino acids. The CDR3 protein is CASSMTKTYGYTF. CDR3 DNA sequence: TGTGCCAGTAGTATGACAAAAACGTATGGCTACACCTTC.

The table lists this clonotype with many counts. The chain uses TRBV7-2 and TRBJ1-5, with 7 bases lining up with TRBD1. There are 15 residues in the CDR3. V lost 6 bases, J lost 6 bases, and 11 bases stayed unmatched. Germline CDR1 and CDR2: SGHTA and FQGNSA. CDR3 coding DNA: TGTGCCAGCAGGGCCACAGGGGTGCGGGGTCAGCCCCAGCATTTT. Its translation is CASRATGVRGQPQHF.